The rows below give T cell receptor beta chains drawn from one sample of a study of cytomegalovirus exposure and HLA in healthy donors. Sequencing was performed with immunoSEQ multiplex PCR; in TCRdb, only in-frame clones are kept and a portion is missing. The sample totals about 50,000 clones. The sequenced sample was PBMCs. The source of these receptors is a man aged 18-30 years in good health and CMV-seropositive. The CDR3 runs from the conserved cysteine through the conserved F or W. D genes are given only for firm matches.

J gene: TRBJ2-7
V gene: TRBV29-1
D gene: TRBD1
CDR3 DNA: TGCAGCACCCGGACAGGGGGTGACGAGCAGTACTTC
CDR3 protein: CSTRTGGDEQYF

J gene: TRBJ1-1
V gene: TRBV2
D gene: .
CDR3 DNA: TGTGCCAGCAGTGAGTGGCAGGTGAACACTGAAGCTTTCTTT
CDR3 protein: CASSEWQVNTEAFF

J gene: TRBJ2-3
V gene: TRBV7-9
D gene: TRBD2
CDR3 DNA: TGTGCCGGCAGCCCGGGACTAGCGGGGGACTCGCAGTATTTT
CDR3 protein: CAGSPGLAGDSQYF

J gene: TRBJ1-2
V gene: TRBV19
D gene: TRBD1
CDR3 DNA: TGTGCCAGTAAGGACAGGGTCTATGGCTACACCTTC
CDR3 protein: CASKDRVYGYTF

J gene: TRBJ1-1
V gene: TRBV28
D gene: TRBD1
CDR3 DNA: TGTGCCAGCAGCTCAGGGGGCATGAACACTGAAGCTTTCTTT
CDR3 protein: CASSSGGMNTEAFF

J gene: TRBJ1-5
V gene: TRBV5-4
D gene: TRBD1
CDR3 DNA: TGTGCCAGCAGTCCCGGACAGGGGGAAAGTCAGCCCCAGCATTTT
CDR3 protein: CASSPGQGESQPQHF

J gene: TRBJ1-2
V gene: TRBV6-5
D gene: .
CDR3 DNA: TGTGCCAGCAGTACTGGGGGGGCGGGAAAGGATGGCTACACCTTC
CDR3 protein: CASSTGGAGKDGYTF

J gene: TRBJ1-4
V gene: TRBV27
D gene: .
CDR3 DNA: TGTGCCAGCAGTACAACAGGGCCAACTAATGAAAAACTGTTTTTT
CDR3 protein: CASSTTGPTNEKLFF

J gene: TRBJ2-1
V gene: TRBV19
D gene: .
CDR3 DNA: TGTGCCAGTAGTAATACCGGGACTTACAATGAGCAGTTCTTC
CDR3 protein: CASSNTGTYNEQFF

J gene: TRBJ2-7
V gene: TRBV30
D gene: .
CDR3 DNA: TGTGCCTGGAGTGGGACTACTTACGAGCAGTACTTC
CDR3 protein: CAWSGTTYEQYF

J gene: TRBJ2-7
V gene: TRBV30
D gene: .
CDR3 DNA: TGTGCCTGGAGCAAATTTAGCTCCTACGAGCAGTACTTC
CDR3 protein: CAWSKFSSYEQYF